The T cell receptor beta chain under discussion was sequenced for a study of CD8 T cells in ankylosing spondylitis. Study observations and caveats: Disease-associated clonotypes exhibited CD8+ identity and were relatively infrequent in peripheral blood. Matched ankylosing spondylitis synovial fluid reportedly showed significant enrichment of disease-linked clones. What appeared characteristic of ankylosing spondylitis blood was a TCR beta motif of eight or nine highly homologous variants. In reactive arthritis synovial fluid and blood, some motif variants had been reported before.

Quantitative 5'-RACE with molecular barcodes was used to make the TCR beta libraries. Each CDR3 protein is one row after TCRdb ran MiXCR on the 5' RACE reads. The sample comprises fewer than 400,000 distinct CDR3 sequences, about a fifth of which are singletons, and around 17% rests with the top ten. The sample holds a few counts of this clonotype. Its antigen remains unidentified. The receptor was derived from a male donor with ankylosing spondylitis. Source material: blood, either unsorted or a sorted T cell fraction (not recorded which).

The CDR3 here is CASSLDWSTDTQYF. DNA of the CDR3: TGTGCCAGCAGCCTGGACTGGAGCACAGATACGCAGTATTTT. The chain is built from TRBV7-6 and TRBJ2-3; D is possibly TRBD2 (5 bases). The CDR3 is made up of 14 amino acids. Trimming stripped 5 bases from V and 0 bases from J, with 9 bases between. Germline values: CDR1 SGHVS, CDR2 FNYEAQ.